This T cell receptor beta chain was identified in a study of response to subunit inactivated influenza vaccine (dated by TCRdb to the late 2010s). Some background on the complete study: Deep quantitative T cell receptor repertoire profiling was used in the study to track responses to a trivalent subunit inactivated influenza vaccine. Study-level results and caveats: The authors suggested that each seasonal influenza vaccination may recruit only a limited number of new T cells.

Deletion took 3 bases off V and 2 bases off J, with a span of 18 bases between the germline ends. The CDR3 runs 17 residues from the cysteine to the phenylalanine. Only the CDR3 DNA stays, 51 bases, in frame from base 1. Concerning this clonotype itself: This clone's antigen is unknown. No qualities accompany the bases; no much larger clone lies one base away.

The library was obtained by RT-PCR. Instrument used: Illumina HiSeq 2500. TCRdb handled the public reads itself, with Q25 trimming in fastp and clone calling in MiXCR, and kept productive beta chains. Rows are combined by CDR3 protein, so each entry shows the most common genes and DNA. This sample is represented by about 190,000 distinct CDR3 sequences; approximately 15% of them were singletons. The top ten constitute approximately 24% of the sample. This TCR was recovered from a man aged 45-65 years who received an inactivated influenza vaccine. Donor details come from another sample of the same person, matched by shared clones. Here the sequenced sample was CD8+ T cells sorted from PBMCs, taken about 5 days after vaccination. The V and J segments used are TRBV12-3 or TRBV12-4 and TRBJ2-3; no D gene can be assigned with confidence. At the DNA level, the sequence is TGTGCCAGCAGTTTCAGCATCATTACCTCCATCACAGATACGCAGTATTTT. Its protein product is CASSFSIITSITDTQYF.